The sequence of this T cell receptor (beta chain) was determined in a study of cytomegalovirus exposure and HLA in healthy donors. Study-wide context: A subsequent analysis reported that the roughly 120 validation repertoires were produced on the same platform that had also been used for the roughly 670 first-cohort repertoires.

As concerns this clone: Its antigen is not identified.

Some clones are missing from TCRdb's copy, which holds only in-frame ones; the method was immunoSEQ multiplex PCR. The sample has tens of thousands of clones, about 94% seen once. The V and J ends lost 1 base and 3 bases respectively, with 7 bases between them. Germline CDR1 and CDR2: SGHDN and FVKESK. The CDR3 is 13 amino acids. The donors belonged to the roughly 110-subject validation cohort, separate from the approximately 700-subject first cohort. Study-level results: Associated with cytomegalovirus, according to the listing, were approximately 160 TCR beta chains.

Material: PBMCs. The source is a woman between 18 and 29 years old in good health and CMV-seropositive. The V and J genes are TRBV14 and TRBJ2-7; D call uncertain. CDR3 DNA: TGTGCCAGCAGCCAAGTGCGGCTCTACGAGCAGTACTTC. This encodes CASSQVRLYEQYF.